This is a list of T cell receptor beta chains from one sample in a study of beta chain features in type 1 diabetes. Clones were sequenced by immunoSEQ multiplex PCR, and TCRdb holds only the in-frame ones, with some missing. The sample includes 120,000 to 150,000 clones, roughly 10% of them seen just once. Sequencing used central memory CD4+ T cells from blood. Receptors were obtained from a woman aged 40 to 50 in good health. The CDR3 runs from the conserved cysteine through the conserved F or W. The D gene is left open where the match is weak. Size is omitted from some rows. Given values are once, few, many or a class for expanded clones.

CDR3aa	CDR3nt	d_gene	abundance	v_gene	j_gene
CATRLPGTGDYGYTF	TGTGCCACACGATTACCCGGGACAGGAGACTATGGCTACACCTTC	TRBD1	-	TRBV6-5	TRBJ1-2
CASSPDSPTGVGAGANVLTF	TGTGCCAGCTCACCAGATTCACCGACAGGGGTGGGAGCTGGGGCCAACGTCCTGACTTTC	TRBD1	-	TRBV18	TRBJ2-6
CSGVLRGGVRNEQFF	TGCAGCGGCGTCCTTCGTGGGGGGGTCCGGAATGAGCAGTTCTTC	TRBD2	few	TRBV29-1	TRBJ2-1
CASSQEERLETQYF	TGCGCCAGCAGCCAAGAGGAGCGCCTAGAGACCCAGTACTTC	-	-	TRBV4-1	TRBJ2-5
CASLGTGTREQYF	TGTGCCAGCCTCGGGACAGGTACTAGGGAGCAGTACTTC	TRBD1	-	TRBV6-1	TRBJ2-7
CSVDPSGVQETQYF	TGCAGCGTTGATCCTAGCGGGGTTCAAGAGACCCAGTACTTC	TRBD2	-	TRBV29-1	TRBJ2-5
CASSEQHSSEAFF	TGCGCCAGCAGCGAACAACACAGCTCTGAAGCTTTCTTT	-	few	TRBV5-1	TRBJ1-1
CASSLAGGRETQYF	TGTGCCAGCAGTCTAGCGGGGGGGCGAGAGACCCAGTACTTC	TRBD2	few	TRBV2	TRBJ2-5
CASSLAGSYEQYF	TGTGCCAGCAGCTTGGCCGGCTCCTACGAGCAGTACTTC	-	few	TRBV5-4	TRBJ2-7
CASSINGGELFF	TGTGCCAGTAGTATTAACGGCGGGGAGCTGTTTTTT	-	-	TRBV19	TRBJ2-2
CSVATGGSNEKLFF	TGCAGCGTTGCGACGGGGGGGTCGAATGAAAAACTGTTTTTT	-	few	TRBV29-1	TRBJ1-4